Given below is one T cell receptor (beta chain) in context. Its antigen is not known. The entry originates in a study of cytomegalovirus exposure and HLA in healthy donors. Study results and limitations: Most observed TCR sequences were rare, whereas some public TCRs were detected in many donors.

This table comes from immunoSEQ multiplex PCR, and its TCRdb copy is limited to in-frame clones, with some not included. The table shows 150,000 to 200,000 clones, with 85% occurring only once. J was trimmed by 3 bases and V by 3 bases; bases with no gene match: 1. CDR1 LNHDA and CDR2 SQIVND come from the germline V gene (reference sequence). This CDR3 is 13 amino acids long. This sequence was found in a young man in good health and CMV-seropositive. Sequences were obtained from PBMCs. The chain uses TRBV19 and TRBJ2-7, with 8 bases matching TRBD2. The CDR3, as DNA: TGTGCCAGTAGTATTACTAGCGGCTACGAGCAGTACTTC. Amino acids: CASSITSGYEQYF.